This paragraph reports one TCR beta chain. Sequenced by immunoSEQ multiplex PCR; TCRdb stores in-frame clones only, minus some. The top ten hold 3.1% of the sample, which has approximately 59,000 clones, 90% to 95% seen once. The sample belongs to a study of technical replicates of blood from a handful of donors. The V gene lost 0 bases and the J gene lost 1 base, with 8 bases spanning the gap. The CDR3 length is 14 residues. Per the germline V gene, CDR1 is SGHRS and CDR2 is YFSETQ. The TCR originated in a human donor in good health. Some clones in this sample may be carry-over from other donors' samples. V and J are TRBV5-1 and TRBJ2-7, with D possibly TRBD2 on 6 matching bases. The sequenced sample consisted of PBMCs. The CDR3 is CASSLATSSYEQYF. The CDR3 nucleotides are TGCGCCAGCAGCTTGGCGACTAGTTCCTACGAGCAGTACTTC.